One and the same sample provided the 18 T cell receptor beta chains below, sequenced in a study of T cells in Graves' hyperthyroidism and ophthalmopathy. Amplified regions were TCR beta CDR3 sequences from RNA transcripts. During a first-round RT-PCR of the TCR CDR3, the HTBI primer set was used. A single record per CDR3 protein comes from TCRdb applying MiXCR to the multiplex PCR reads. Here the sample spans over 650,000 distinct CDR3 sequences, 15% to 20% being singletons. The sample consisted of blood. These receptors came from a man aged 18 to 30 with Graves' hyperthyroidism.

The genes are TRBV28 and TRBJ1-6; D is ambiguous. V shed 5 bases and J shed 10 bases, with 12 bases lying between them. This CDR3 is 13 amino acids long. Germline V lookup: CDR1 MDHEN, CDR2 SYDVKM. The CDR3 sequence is CASSASGGSPLHF. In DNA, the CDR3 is TGTGCCAGCAGTGCCTCGGGTGGCTCACCCCTCCACTTT.

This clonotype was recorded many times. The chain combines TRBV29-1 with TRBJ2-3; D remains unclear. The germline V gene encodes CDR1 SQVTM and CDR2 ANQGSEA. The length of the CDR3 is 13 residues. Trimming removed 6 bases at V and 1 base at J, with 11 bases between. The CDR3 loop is CSVRKGGTDTQYF. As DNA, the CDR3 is TGCAGCGTCCGGAAGGGTGGCACAGATACGCAGTATTTT.

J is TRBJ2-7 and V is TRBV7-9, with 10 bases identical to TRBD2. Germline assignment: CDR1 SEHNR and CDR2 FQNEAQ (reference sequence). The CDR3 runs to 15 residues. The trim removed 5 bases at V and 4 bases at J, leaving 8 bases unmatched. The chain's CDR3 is CASSRRASGSYEQYF. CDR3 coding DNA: TGTGCCAGCAGCCGGAGGGCTAGCGGGAGTTACGAGCAGTACTTC.

This chain's CDR3 is CASSHGLYEQYF. CDR3 nucleotide sequence: TGTGCCAGCAGCCACGGACTCTACGAGCAGTACTTC. This rearrangement joins TRBV11-2 to TRBJ2-7; D possibly corresponds to TRBD2 (5 bases). Germline assignment: CDR1 SGHAT and CDR2 FQNNGV. The CDR3 contains 12 residues. The ends were cut back, 5 bases at V and 3 bases at J, with 8 bases in the middle.

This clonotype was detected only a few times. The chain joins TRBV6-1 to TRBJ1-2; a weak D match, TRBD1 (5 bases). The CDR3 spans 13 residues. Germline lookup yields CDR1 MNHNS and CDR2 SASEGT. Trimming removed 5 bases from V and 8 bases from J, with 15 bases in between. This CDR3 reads CASSQDRSKGYTF. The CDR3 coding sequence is TGTGCCAGCAGTCAAGACAGATCTAAAGGCTACACCTTC.

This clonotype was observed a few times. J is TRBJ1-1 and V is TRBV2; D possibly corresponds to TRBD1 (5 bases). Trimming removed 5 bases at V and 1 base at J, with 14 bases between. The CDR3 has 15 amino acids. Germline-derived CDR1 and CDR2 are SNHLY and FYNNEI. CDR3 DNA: TGTGCCAGCAGTCTCGAGGGACTTTCGAACACTGAAGCTTTCTTT. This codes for CASSLEGLSNTEAFF.

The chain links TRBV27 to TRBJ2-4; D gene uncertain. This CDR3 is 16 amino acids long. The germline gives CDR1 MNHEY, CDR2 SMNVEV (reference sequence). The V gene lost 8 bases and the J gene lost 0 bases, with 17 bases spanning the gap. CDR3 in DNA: TGTGCCAGCGCCCCCCTAGGACCGTTAGCCAAAAACATTCAGTACTTC. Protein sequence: CASAPLGPLAKNIQYF.

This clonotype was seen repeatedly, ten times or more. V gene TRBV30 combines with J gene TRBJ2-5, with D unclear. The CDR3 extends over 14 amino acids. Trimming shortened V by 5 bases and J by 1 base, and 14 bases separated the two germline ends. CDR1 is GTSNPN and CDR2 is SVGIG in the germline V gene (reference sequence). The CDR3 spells CAWSPIDRQETQYF. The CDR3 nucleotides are TGTGCCTGGTCCCCGATCGACCGCCAAGAGACCCAGTACTTC.

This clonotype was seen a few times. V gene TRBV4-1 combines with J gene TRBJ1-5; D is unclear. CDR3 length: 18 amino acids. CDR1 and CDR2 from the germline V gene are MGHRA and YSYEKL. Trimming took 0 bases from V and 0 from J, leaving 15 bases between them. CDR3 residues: CASSQDRFGSYSNQPQHF. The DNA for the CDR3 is TGCGCCAGCAGCCAAGATCGTTTCGGTTCGTATAGCAATCAGCCCCAGCATTTT.

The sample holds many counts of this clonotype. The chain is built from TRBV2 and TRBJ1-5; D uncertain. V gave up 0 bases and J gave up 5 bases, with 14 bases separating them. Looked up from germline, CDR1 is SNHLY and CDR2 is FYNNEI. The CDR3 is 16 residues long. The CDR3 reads CASSEALGREDQPQHF. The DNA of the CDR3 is TGTGCCAGCAGTGAAGCGCTTGGGAGGGAAGATCAGCCCCAGCATTTT.

In DNA, the CDR3 is TGCGCCAGCAGCTTGGTGGGGCTTGGCTACACCTTC. Its protein is CASSLVGLGYTF. The V and J genes are TRBV5-1 and TRBJ1-2; D is possibly TRBD1 (5 bases). V shed 0 bases and J shed 7 bases, with 7 bases lying between them. Germline lookup yields CDR1 SGHRS and CDR2 YFSETQ. CDR3 length equals 12 residues.

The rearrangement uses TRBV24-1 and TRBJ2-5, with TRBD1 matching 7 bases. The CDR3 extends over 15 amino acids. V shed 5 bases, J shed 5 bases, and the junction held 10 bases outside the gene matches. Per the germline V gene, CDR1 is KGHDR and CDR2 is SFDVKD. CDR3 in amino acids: CATSVLTGHHETQYF. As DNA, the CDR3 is TGTGCCACCAGTGTTCTGACAGGGCATCACGAGACCCAGTACTTC.

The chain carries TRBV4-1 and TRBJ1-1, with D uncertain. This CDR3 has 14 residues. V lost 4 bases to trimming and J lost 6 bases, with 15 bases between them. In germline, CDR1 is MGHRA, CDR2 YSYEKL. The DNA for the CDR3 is TGCGCCAGCAGCCTCGGAACTCGGATCTCTGAAGCTTTCTTT. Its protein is CASSLGTRISEAFF.

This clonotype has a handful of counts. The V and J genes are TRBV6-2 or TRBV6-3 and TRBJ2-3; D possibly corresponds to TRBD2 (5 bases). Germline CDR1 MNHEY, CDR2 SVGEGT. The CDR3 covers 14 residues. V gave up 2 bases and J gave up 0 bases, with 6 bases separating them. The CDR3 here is CASSYRLSTDTQYF. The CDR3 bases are TGTGCCAGCAGTTACCGACTAAGCACAGATACGCAGTATTTT.

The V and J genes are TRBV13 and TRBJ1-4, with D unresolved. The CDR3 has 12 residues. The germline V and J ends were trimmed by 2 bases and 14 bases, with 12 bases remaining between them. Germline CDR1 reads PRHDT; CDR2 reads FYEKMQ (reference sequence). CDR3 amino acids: CASSLLRNSLFF. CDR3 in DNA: TGTGCCAGCAGCTTACTCCGTAATTCTCTGTTTTTT.

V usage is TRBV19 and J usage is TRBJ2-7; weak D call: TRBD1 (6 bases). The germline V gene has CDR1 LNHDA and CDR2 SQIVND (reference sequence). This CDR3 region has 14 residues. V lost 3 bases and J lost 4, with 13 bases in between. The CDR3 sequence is CASSMSRGSYEQYF. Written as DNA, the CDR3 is TGTGCCAGTAGTATGAGTAGGGGGTCTTACGAGCAGTACTTC.

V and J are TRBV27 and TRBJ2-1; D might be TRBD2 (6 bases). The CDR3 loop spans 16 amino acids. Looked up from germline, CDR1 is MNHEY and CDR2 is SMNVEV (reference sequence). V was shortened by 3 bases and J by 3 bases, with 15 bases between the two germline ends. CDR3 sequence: CASSFSPGDLYNEQFF. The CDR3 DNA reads TGTGCCAGCAGTTTCTCCCCGGGAGACCTCTACAATGAGCAGTTCTTC.

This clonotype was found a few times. In DNA form, the CDR3 reads TGTGCCAGTAGTGAGGCGGTTTTGGAAAAACTGTTTTTT. Translating it yields CASSEAVLEKLFF. The V gene is TRBV19, the J gene TRBJ1-4; D ambiguous. V was shortened by 5 bases and J by 8 bases, with 12 bases between the two germline ends. There are 13 residues in the CDR3. Germline V lookup: CDR1 LNHDA, CDR2 SQIVND (reference sequence).